This TCR beta chain was sequenced for a study of blood T cell repertoires in COVID-19 (dated by TCRdb to 2019 to 2021). Study-level background: Samples covering the acute and convalescent phases of COVID-19 were provided by collaborators in the United States, Italy and Spain. The prospective study material was composed of cDNA or gDNA derived from T cells, B-cell-depleted T cells, or PBMCs. A freely available public database, intended as a resource for researchers studying the immune response to SARS-CoV-2, is where the repertoires were released. Subjects who had been exposed to COVID-19, were actively infected with it, or had recovered from it provided the deeply sampled blood TCRbeta repertoires that made up the dataset. A de-identified subject ID, COVID-19 status, age in years and sex were almost always included in the sample metadata. Samples were obtained from the ongoing ImmuneRACE study (first 160 participants) and from about 1,300 subjects provided by 6 global collaborators. Where HLA class I and class II types were available, the types were taken from metadata supplied by the sample provider, not from assay-based typing.

On this clone: Its antigen is currently not known. No base quality information exists; no much larger clone differs at one position.

Collaborating institutions collected whole blood in K2EDTA tubes following their own protocols. For TCRbeta analysis, collaborators shipped samples as frozen whole blood, isolated PBMCs, or DNA extracted from either of those sample types. TCRbeta CDR3 regions were amplified from genomic DNA by means of the immunoSEQ Assay, a bias-controlled multiplex PCR. As for the authors' bioinformatics: The number of nucleated cells in each sample was estimated by amplification of reference gene primers within the assay. Sequence reads were collapsed and filtered to measure the absolute abundance of every unique TCRbeta CDR3 rearrangement. For each sample, productive Simpson clonality was calculated by taking the square root of Simpson's diversity index across productive rearrangements. Sourced from immuneACCESS, this table was stored by TCRdb with only in-frame sequences that have V and J called. A share of the clones is absent; for the studies checked, an unresolved V gene accounts for under half, and the remainder has no known explanation. Clonal size and the V and J genes are those of that table, whereas D and trimming came from the DNA. In this sample the table shows around 130,000 clones, roughly 84% of which occur a single time. The ten top clones hold approximately 18% of the sample.

The CDR3 holds 20 amino acids from the cysteine to the phenylalanine. The DNA shown is the 60-base CDR3, in frame from base 1. The germline V gene provides CDR1 LGHNT and CDR2 FRNRAP. Germline trimming: 0 bases from V, 4 bases from J; junction bases outside gene matches: 15. What the research found in general, with its limitations: The amount of clinical and demographic metadata varied by source and participant and was provided uncurated.

This sequence was found in a woman aged 80 or over with acute or convalescent COVID-19. The sequence is built from TRBV12-5 and TRBJ1-6; TRBD1 aligns with 7 central bases. Sequenced input: peripheral blood. CDR3 loop: CASGLVRQGRTGNYNSPLHF. The sequence in DNA is TGTGCTAGTGGTTTGGTACGACAGGGAAGGACGGGAAATTATAATTCACCCCTCCACTTT.